A selection of T cell receptor beta chains follows, all from one sample in a study of blood T cell repertoires in COVID-19. Sequencing used immunoSEQ multiplex PCR; TCRdb keeps in-frame clones, though not all of them. The table lists tens of thousands of clones, roughly 90% of them singletons. The material sequenced was peripheral blood. These receptors all stem from a woman in her fifties or sixties with acute or convalescent COVID-19. Both conserved end residues are part of each CDR3.

CASSSDTLLLEAFF,TRBV6-1,TRBJ1-1
CASSRDRVITDTQYF,TRBV4-3,TRBJ2-3
CASSLRQGLGEQFF,TRBV27,TRBJ2-1
CASRRLKTSGGAYNEQFF,TRBV11-2,TRBJ2-1
CASKTGGEETQYF,TRBV28,TRBJ2-5
CASSSPRSGASSYNEQFF,TRBV28,TRBJ2-1
CASSAPGTEETQYF,TRBV5-4,TRBJ2-5
CASSPRQGDGTEAFF,TRBV18,TRBJ1-1
CASSSHLGANAEAFF,TRBV6-5,TRBJ1-1
CASSPSGSRSGELFF,TRBV19,TRBJ2-2
CASSQERQWNTEAFF,TRBV3-1/TRBV3-2,TRBJ1-1
CASQTAVGGNTIYF,TRBV18,TRBJ1-3
CASSDSRNTEAFF,TRBV19,TRBJ1-1
CASSSSSGRDEQFF,TRBV5-4,TRBJ2-1
CASSHDGSSYEQYF,TRBV10-1,TRBJ2-7
CASSKGVVDEKLFF,TRBV2,TRBJ1-4
CASSPRGQAGGYTF,TRBV7-9,TRBJ1-2
CASRGLAGDYNEQFF,TRBV19,TRBJ2-1
CASSRKLAGPPYEQYF,TRBV3-1/TRBV3-2,TRBJ2-7
CASSPREGQVYGYTF,TRBV7-9,TRBJ1-2
CASSSDSLGSGSFTLEQFF,TRBV7-9,TRBJ2-1
CAIRQGAQQYGYTF,TRBV10-3,TRBJ1-2
CASSLLPNAGAATDTQYF,TRBV27,TRBJ2-3
CASGLVQGGQGMGNEQFF,TRBV12-5,TRBJ2-1
CASGLGRTEAFF,TRBV12-5,TRBJ1-1
CASSYSGQGLPYGYTF,TRBV6-2/TRBV6-3,TRBJ1-2
CASSGSMGLHSGTEAFF,TRBV6-1,TRBJ1-1
CARNSGLAGGLVGNEQFF,TRBV2,TRBJ2-1
CASSEERDQPQHF,TRBV7-2,TRBJ1-5
CASSPTGTPYQETQYF,TRBV7-6,TRBJ2-5
CASSVGQGSPLHF,TRBV7-3,TRBJ1-6
CASSSTDTQYF,TRBV7-9,TRBJ2-3
CASPKGQGTFSGNTIYF,TRBV21-1,TRBJ1-3
CASSPGLATDTQYF,TRBV2,TRBJ2-3
CASSTLAGASTDTQYF,TRBV19,TRBJ2-3
CATGGANTEAFF,TRBV12-3/TRBV12-4,TRBJ1-1
CASREGGTHTEAFF,TRBV6-1,TRBJ1-1
CASSQLGNTIYF,TRBV28,TRBJ1-3
CASSSSGTGKAFF,TRBV7-9,TRBJ1-1
CSVNLQGDLYGYTF,TRBV29-1,TRBJ1-2
CAISETGQGLYGYTF,TRBV10-3,TRBJ1-2
CASSLDGQGRQPQHF,TRBV5-5,TRBJ1-5
CASGGPRGDGYTF,TRBV27,TRBJ1-2
CASSPPSNRDEAFF,TRBV18,TRBJ1-1
CASSLGQGGSTEAFF,TRBV11-2,TRBJ1-1
CASSPLFAGGREQFF,TRBV7-8,TRBJ2-1
CASTYGTSGGEQYF,TRBV5-1,TRBJ2-7
CASSQSRQGGDEQFF,TRBV23-1,TRBJ2-1
CASTSTSGRYEQYF,TRBV7-2,TRBJ2-7
CASMGRSYEQYF,TRBV12-3/TRBV12-4,TRBJ2-7
CASSIGSGVGNTIYF,TRBV7-2,TRBJ1-3
CASSLGSSNQPQHF,TRBV27,TRBJ1-5